A selection of T cell receptor beta chains follows, all from one sample in a study of glioma-infiltrating T cells after dendritic cell vaccination. TCRdb keeps only in-frame clones here, not all; method: immunoSEQ multiplex PCR. Here the sample spans about 64,000 clones, 82% being singletons. The material sequenced was blood, taken before dendritic cell vaccination. These receptors originate from a human donor with glioblastoma. Each CDR3 is given with its conserved first and last residue. The D gene is left open where the match is weak.

cdr3_aa | j_call | d_call | v_call
CASSPWTGRGDQPQHF | TRBJ1-5 | TRBD1 | TRBV28
CASTLEGGWDTQYF | TRBJ2-3 | NA | TRBV28
CASSLNIYEQYF | TRBJ2-7 | NA | TRBV5-1
CASSPNTGRGETQYF | TRBJ2-5 | NA | TRBV18
CASSSNAGARGDRQHF | TRBJ1-5 | TRBD1 | TRBV5-5
CASSLSIPSGGASTDTQYF | TRBJ2-3 | TRBD2 | TRBV27
CAIPTQRGRGYEQYF | TRBJ2-7 | TRBD2 | TRBV6-1
CATKGGWNNQPQHF | TRBJ1-5 | NA | TRBV15
CASSEAGLAGEQYF | TRBJ2-7 | TRBD2 | TRBV2
CASSLGGLGNQPQHF | TRBJ1-5 | NA | TRBV5-1
CSVDRSGNTGELFF | TRBJ2-2 | NA | TRBV29-1
CASSQQGARDQPQHF | TRBJ1-5 | TRBD1 | TRBV19
CASSTRGNEQFF | TRBJ2-1 | TRBD2 | TRBV11-3